This T cell receptor beta chain came from a study of blood T cell repertoires in COVID-19. Study in general: Specimens from acute and convalescent COVID-19 originated in the United States, Italy and Spain.

In the authors' methods: The assay estimated nucleated cells by amplifying reference gene primers. Only in-frame clones appear in the TCRdb table, and some are missing; sequencing was by immunoSEQ multiplex PCR. V, J and clone size are those of that table, while D and trimming were read from the DNA. Of about 320,000 clones in the sample, over 75% were seen once. There are 15 residues in the CDR3. V usage is TRBV21-1 and J usage is TRBJ1-2; the table's TRBD1 call for D was not verified on the DNA. TRBV21-1 is designated a pseudogene. This receptor was taken from a woman aged 18-30 years who had recovered from COVID-19. The sequenced material came from PBMCs or T cells enriched from blood (not recorded which). The DNA of the CDR3 is TGTGCCAGCAGCATGCCGGGACAGGGGACGTATGGCTACACCTTC. As protein: CASSMPGQGTYGYTF.